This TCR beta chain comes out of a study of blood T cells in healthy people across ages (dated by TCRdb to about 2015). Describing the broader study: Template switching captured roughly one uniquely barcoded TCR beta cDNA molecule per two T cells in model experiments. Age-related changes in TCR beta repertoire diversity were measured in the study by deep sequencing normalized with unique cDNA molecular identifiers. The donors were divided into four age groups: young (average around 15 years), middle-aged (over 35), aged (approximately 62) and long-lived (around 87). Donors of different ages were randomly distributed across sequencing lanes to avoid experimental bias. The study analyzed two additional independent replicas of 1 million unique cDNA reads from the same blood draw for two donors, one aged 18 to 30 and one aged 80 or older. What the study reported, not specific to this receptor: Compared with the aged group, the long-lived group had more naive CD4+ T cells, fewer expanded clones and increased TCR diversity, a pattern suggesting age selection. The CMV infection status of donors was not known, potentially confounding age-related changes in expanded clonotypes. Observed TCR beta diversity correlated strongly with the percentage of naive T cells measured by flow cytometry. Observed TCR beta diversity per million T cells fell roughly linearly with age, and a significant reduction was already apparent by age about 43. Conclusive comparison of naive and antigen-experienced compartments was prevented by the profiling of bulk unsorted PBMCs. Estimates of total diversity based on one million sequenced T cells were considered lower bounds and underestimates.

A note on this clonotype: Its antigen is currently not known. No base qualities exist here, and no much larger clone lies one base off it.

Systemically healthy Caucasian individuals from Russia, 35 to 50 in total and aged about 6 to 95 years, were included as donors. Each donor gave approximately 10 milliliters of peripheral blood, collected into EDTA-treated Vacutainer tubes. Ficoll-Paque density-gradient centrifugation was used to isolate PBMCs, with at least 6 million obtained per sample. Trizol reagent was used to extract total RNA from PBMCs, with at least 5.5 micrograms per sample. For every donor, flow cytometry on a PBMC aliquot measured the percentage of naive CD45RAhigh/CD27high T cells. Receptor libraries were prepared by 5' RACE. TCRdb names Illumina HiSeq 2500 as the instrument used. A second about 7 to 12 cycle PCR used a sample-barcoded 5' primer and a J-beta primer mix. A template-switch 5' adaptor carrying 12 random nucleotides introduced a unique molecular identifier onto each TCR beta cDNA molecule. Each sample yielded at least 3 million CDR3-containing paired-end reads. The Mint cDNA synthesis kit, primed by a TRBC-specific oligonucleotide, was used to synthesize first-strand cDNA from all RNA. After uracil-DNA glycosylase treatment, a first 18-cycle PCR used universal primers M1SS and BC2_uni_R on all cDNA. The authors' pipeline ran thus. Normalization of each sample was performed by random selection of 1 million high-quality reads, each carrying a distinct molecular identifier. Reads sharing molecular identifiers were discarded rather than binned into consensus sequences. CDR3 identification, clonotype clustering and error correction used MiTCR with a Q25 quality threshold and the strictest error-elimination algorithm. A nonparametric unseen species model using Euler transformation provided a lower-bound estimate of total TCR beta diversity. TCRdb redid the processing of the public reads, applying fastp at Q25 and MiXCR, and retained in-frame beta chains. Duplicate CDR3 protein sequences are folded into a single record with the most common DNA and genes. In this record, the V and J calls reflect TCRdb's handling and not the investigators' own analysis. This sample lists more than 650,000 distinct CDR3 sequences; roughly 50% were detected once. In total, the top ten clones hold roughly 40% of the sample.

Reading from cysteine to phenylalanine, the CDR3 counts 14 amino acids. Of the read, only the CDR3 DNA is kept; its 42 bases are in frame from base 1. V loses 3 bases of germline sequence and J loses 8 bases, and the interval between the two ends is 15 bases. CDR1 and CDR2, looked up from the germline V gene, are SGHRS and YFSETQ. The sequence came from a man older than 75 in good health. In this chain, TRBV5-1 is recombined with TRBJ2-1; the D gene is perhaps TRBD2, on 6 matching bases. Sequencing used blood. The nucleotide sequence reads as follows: TGCGCCAGCAGCTCAGTGCTTAGCGGCTATGAGCAGTTCTTC. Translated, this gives CASSSVLSGYEQFF.